Shown below are 14 T cell receptor beta chains from a single sample sequenced in a study of blood T cells in healthy people across ages (dated by TCRdb to the mid-2010s). Library method: 5' RACE. Reads for this sample came from an Illumina HiSeq 2500. A second PCR of roughly 7 to 12 cycles was run with a J-beta primer mix and a sample-barcoded 5' primer. Clones were called with MiXCR by TCRdb after fastp trimmed the public reads at Q25, and only in-frame beta chains were retained. Rows are unified per CDR3 protein, each entry keeping the most common DNA and genes. A total of fewer than 2,000,000 distinct CDR3 sequences appear in this sample, roughly 32% of them only once. About 11% of the sample lies in the top ten. What was sequenced was blood. These TCRs come from a woman in her 30s in good health.

V gene TRBV24-1 combines with J gene TRBJ2-1; 10 positions agree with TRBD2. The CDR3 length is 14 residues. Germline V gene sequence: CDR1 KGHDR, CDR2 SFDVKD. Unmatched junction bases numbered 3, after V lost 4 bases and J lost 7 bases. The CDR3: CATSDPTSGNEQFF. DNA of the CDR3: TGTGCCACCAGTGACCCGACTAGCGGGAATGAGCAGTTCTTC.

The sample holds a few counts of this clonotype. The genes are TRBV27 and TRBJ2-7; 9 bases are shared with TRBD1. The germline V gene encodes CDR1 MNHEY and CDR2 SMNVEV (reference sequence). J gave up 0 bases and V 8 bases, and 8 bases lay outside the gene matches. The CDR3 runs 15 residues. CDR3 in amino acids: CASANRGLASYEQYF. CDR3 DNA sequence: TGTGCCAGCGCTAACAGGGGGCTAGCCTCCTACGAGCAGTACTTC.

This chain joins TRBV21-1 and TRBJ2-3; TRBD1, the table's D call, was not compared with the DNA. TRBV21-1 is noted as a pseudogene. The CDR3 sequence is 15 residues long. The CDR3 nucleotides are TGTGCCAGCACTGGACGGGCGACTGGCACAGATACGCAGTATTTT. It codes for CASTGRATGTDTQYF.

The chain is built from TRBV5-1 and TRBJ2-4; TRBD1 agrees at 9 bases. The end of the DNA is better explained by TRBJ2-7, so the J call may be wrong. This CDR3 comprises 14 residues. Germline CDR1 is SGHRS and CDR2 is YFSETQ. In nucleotides, the CDR3 is TGCGCCAGCAGCTCGGACAGGGGAGATTACGAGCAGTACTTC. Protein: CASSSDRGDYEQYF.

This clonotype was observed many times. The rearrangement uses TRBV20-1 and TRBJ2-3; TRBD2 matches 12 bases. The germline CDR1 and CDR2 sequences are DFQATT and SNEGSKA (reference sequence). CDR3 length equals 17 residues. V shed 3 bases and J 0 bases; nucleotides not matched to a gene: 7. CDR3 protein: CSASRLAGGLSTDTQYF. The CDR3 region has the DNA TGCAGTGCTAGCAGGCTAGCGGGGGGGCTGAGCACAGATACGCAGTATTTT.

This clonotype was picked up many times. This chain joins TRBV7-6 and TRBJ2-4; 10 bases align to TRBD1. CDR1 SGHVS and CDR2 FNYEAQ come from the germline V gene. With 5 bases clipped from V and 6 bases from J, the junction kept 22 bases outside the gene matches. CDR3 length equals 20 residues. CDR3 sequence reads: CASSPPIWRHRRDRGNIQYF. In DNA, the CDR3 is TGTGCCAGCAGCCCGCCTATCTGGAGACACCGCCGGGACAGGGGAAACATTCAGTACTTC.

This clonotype has more than one count but fewer than ten. V gene TRBV7-2 combines with J gene TRBJ2-7, with D perhaps matching TRBD1 (5 bases). This CDR3 comprises 14 residues. Trimming shortened V by 5 bases and J by 4 bases, and 15 bases separated the two germline ends. Germline V gives CDR1 SGHTA, CDR2 FQGNSA. The CDR3 DNA sequence: TGTGCCAGCAGCCAGGGCGGCAACGTTTACGAGCAGTACTTC. It translates to CASSQGGNVYEQYF.

The V and J genes are TRBV27 and TRBJ1-1; D is uncertain. Per the germline V gene, CDR1 is MNHEY and CDR2 is SMNVEV (reference sequence). The CDR3 loop spans 13 amino acids. The germline V and J ends were trimmed by 1 base and 2 bases, with 5 bases remaining between them. The CDR3 region is CASSLYDNTEAFF. For the CDR3, the DNA is TGTGCCAGCAGTTTATATGATAACACTGAAGCTTTCTTT.

The chain uses TRBV30 and TRBJ1-2; tentative D call: TRBD1 (6 bases). V was shortened by 6 bases and J by 7 bases, with 15 bases between the two germline ends. The CDR3 covers 12 residues. Looked up from germline, CDR1 is GTSNPN and CDR2 is SVGIG (reference sequence). CDR3 amino acids: CACGRGFFGYTF. The CDR3 DNA follows: TGTGCCTGCGGCAGGGGCTTTTTTGGCTACACCTTC. Supplemented by reference TRBV30 and TRBJ1-2, the full variable domain reads SQTIHQWPATLVQPVGSPLSLECTVEGTSNPNLYWYRQAAGRGLQLLFYSVGIGQISSEVPQNLSASRPQDRQFILSSKKLLLSDSGFYLCACGRGFFGYTFGSGTRLTVV.

The CDR3, as DNA: TGTGCCAGCAGCGTTGTAGCGGGGTTCCAAGAGACCCAGTACTTC. This gives the protein CASSVVAGFQETQYF. The chain combines TRBV7-8 with TRBJ2-5, with 8 nucleotides matching TRBD2. The CDR3 runs 15 residues. The V gene end was trimmed by 5 bases and the J gene end by 1 base; junction bases not matched to a gene: 6. CDR1 is SGHVS and CDR2 is FQNEAQ in the germline V gene.

With regard to this clonotype: The junction shows a germline mismatch at one end, possibly a read error. The rearrangement uses TRBV28 and TRBJ2-7; unclear D gene. The germline CDR1 and CDR2 sequences are MDHEN and SYDVKM. The CDR3 covers 14 residues. The CDR3 loop reads CANSSIEGSLEQYF. The DNA for the CDR3 is TGTGCCAACAGTTCCATCGAAGGTAGCCTCGAGCAGTACTTC.

This sequence joins TRBV29-1 and TRBJ1-2; no clear D gene. V dropped 0 bases and J dropped 0 bases, with 8 bases sitting between them. This CDR3 spans 14 amino acids. CDR1 SQVTM and CDR2 ANQGSEA come from the germline V gene. The CDR3 bases are TGCAGCGTTGAAGATGAGGCAGCTAACTATGGCTACACCTTC. Translation: CSVEDEAANYGYTF.

This rearrangement joins TRBV28 to TRBJ2-3, with TRBD2 matching over 11 bases. This CDR3 region has 15 residues. In germline, CDR1 is MDHEN, CDR2 SYDVKM. The V and J ends lost 5 bases and 6 bases, in that order; junction bases with no gene match: 7. The DNA of the CDR3 is TGTGCCAGCAGTATAATAGCGGGAGGGAAGGATACGCAGTATTTT. Translation gives CASSIIAGGKDTQYF.

The CDR3 DNA sequence: TGTGCCAGCAGTCCCGGAAAGGGAACTGAAGCTTTCTTT. Amino acid sequence: CASSPGKGTEAFF. The chain has TRBV27 and TRBJ1-1, with D unclear. The CDR3 spans 13 residues. CDR1 and CDR2 from the germline V gene are MNHEY and SMNVEV (reference sequence). V dropped 5 bases and J dropped 5 bases, with 12 bases sitting between them.